These 8 T cell receptor delta chains were all obtained from the same sample, sequenced in a study of gamma-delta T cells after stem cell transplantation. TCRdb re-processed the RT-PCR reads using CATT. The sample shows 1,200 or so delta-chain clones, 3.6% of them seen only once. Sample: gamma-delta T cells. The receptors here all came from a human donor. It is not recorded whose cells these are; they may come from a transplant donor.

This clone occurred a few times. TCRdb's protein, taken from a much larger clone, differs from this DNA's translation at residue 5, likely owing to a read error; the protein displayed comes from the DNA. This chain uses TRDV2 with TRDJ3; TRDD3 matches at 11 bases. CDR3 length: 20 amino acids. Germline assignment: CDR1 GEAIGNYY and CDR2 EKD. J gave up 0 bases and V 2 bases, and 8 bases lay outside the gene matches. The CDR3 is CACDIVLGDTSSWDTRQMFF. CDR3 coding DNA: TGTGCCTGTGACATCGTTCTGGGGGATACAAGCTCCTGGGACACCCGACAGATGTTTTTC.

In its sample, this clone was seen a few times. Other nucleotide sequences in the sample specify the same CDR3. CDR3 amino acids: CACDAAAGGPPSWDTRQMFF. The CDR3 DNA reads as TGTGCCTGTGACGCTGCGGCTGGGGGCCCACCTTCCTGGGACACCCGACAGATGTTTTTC. The chain combines TRDV2 with TRDJ3; 7 bases are shared with TRDD3. Germline V gene lookup returns CDR1 GEAIGNYY and CDR2 EKD. CDR3 size: 20 residues. J was trimmed by 1 base and V by 3 bases; bases with no gene match: 14.

This clone was detected a few times. This DNA's translation and the protein TCRdb lists, from a much larger clone, do not match at residue 9, likely due to a read error; the protein shown is translated from the DNA. The V and J genes are TRDV2 and TRDJ1; the D gene is possibly TRDD3 (5 bases). This CDR3 has 17 residues. Germline V gene lookup returns CDR1 GEAIGNYY and CDR2 EKD. V was trimmed by 0 bases and J by 4 bases, leaving 20 bases between them. CDR3 residues: CACDTLLGNTGGDKLIF. As DNA, the CDR3 is TGTGCCTGTGACACCCTACTTGGGAATACGGGCGGCGATAAACTCATCTTT.

In its sample, this clone was seen a few times. The junction departs from germline at one end; a sequencing error may be responsible. The chain links TRDV2 to TRDJ1, with D perhaps matching TRDD3 (5 bases). Germline lookup yields CDR1 GEAIGNYY and CDR2 EKD. The CDR3 has 17 amino acids. The CDR3 nucleotides read TGTGCCTGTGACACCGTTGGAGTAGCCGGGGACACCGATAGACTCATCTTT. Translating gives CACDTVGVAGDTDRLIF.

In this sample, this clone turned up a few times. TCRdb records a much larger clone's protein for this DNA, with a difference at residue 5 that likely arises from a read error; the protein given is the translation of the DNA. V and J are TRDV2 and TRDJ1, with a tentative D call TRDD3 (6 bases). This CDR3 spans 20 amino acids. Trimming left V 3 bases short and J 2 bases short, with 30 bases between. From germline, CDR1 is GEAIGNYY and CDR2 EKD. CDR3 nucleotides: TGTGCCTGTGACCCAATCGTCCCAGAAAGTTCGGGGGAATTTACCGATAAACTCATCTTT. As protein: CACDPIVPESSGEFTDKLIF.

This clone was seen a handful of times. A read error is the likely source, as a far larger clone sits one nucleotide away. The same CDR3 is also encoded by other DNA sequences in this sample. This chain joins TRDV2 and TRDJ1, with 8 bases that match TRDD3. The V gene's germline CDR1 is GEAIGNYY and CDR2 EKD. Germline trimming cut 3 bases from V and 0 bases from J; bases unmatched to any gene: 5. This CDR3 is 15 amino acids long. For the CDR3, the DNA is TGTGCCTGTGACGCCGTACTGGGGGACACCGATAAACTCATCTTT. Translation: CACDAVLGDTDKLIF.

This clone was seen a handful of times. The TCRdb protein, from a much larger clone, departs from this DNA's translation at residue 10, likely by read error; the protein shown derives from the DNA. J is TRDJ1 and V is TRDV2, with D possibly being TRDD1 (5 bases). Trimming removed 0 bases at V and 0 bases at J, with 16 bases between. Germline V gives CDR1 GEAIGNYY, CDR2 EKD. CDR3 length: 17 amino acids. The CDR3, as DNA: TGTGCCTGTGACACCGTTGGAATAGCCGAGGACACCGATAAACTCATCTTT. Its translation: CACDTVGIAEDTDKLIF.

About this clone: A far larger clone is one base from this, pointing to a likely read error. This sample also contains other DNA sequences that code for the same CDR3. The V and J genes are TRDV2 and TRDJ1, with 8 bases aligning to TRDD3. The germline V gene has CDR1 GEAIGNYY and CDR2 EKD. The J segment lost 2 bases and the V segment lost 0 bases, leaving 16 bases of the junction unmatched. The CDR3 is 19 residues long. CDR3 protein: CACDTAGNGLGDRTDKLIF. The DNA for the CDR3 is TGTGCCTGTGACACCGCCGGGAACGGATTGGGGGATCGAACCGATAAACTCATCTTT.